Given below is one TCR beta chain in context. Measured with immunoSEQ multiplex PCR; TCRdb has only the in-frame clones, and not every one. Of about 8,600 clones listed, over 70% are singletons. Trimming removed 4 bases at V and 5 bases at J, with 18 bases between. The CDR3 contains 16 residues. Germline V gives CDR1 SGHDN, CDR2 FVKESK. The data stem from a study of somatic mutations in cytotoxic T cells in rheumatoid arthritis. This TCR was sampled from a woman in her fifties or sixties in good health. The chain has TRBV14 and TRBJ2-1, with D maybe TRBD1 (5 bases). Sequencing was performed on CD8+ T cells sorted from blood. The CDR3 nucleotides are TGTGCCAGCAGCCGAGTGGTCGGCCAAGGGGACAATGAGCAGTTCTTC. As protein: CASSRVVGQGDNEQFF.